One T cell receptor beta chain is described in this entry. What it binds is unknown. The PCR ran on 60 Vbeta and 13 Jbeta primers. Sequenced by immunoSEQ multiplex PCR; TCRdb stores in-frame clones only, minus some. The data show 150,000 to 200,000 clones, around four fifths seen once. Healthy individuals who donated bone marrow served as the donors. The data originate from a study of cytomegalovirus exposure and HLA in healthy donors. Overall study: Assignment to the Caucasian-associated ancestry cluster applied to approximately 80% of the roughly 420 genotyped donors. Study outcomes and limitations: An apparent linkage of common viral pathogens to several of the most significant clusters emerged in a later analysis.

CDR1 and CDR2 (germline): MDHEN, SYDVKM. The CDR3 runs 14 residues. Trimming at V came to 8 bases and at J to 2 bases, leaving 9 bases not matched to a gene. This sequence joins TRBV28 and TRBJ2-7, with 7 bases identical to TRBD1. Sample: PBMCs. The sequence was obtained from a man aged 18 to 35 in good health and CMV-seropositive. Written as DNA, the CDR3 is TGTGCCAGCCTCCGTCGGGACAGAGCCTACGAGCAGTACTTC. Translating gives CASLRRDRAYEQYF.